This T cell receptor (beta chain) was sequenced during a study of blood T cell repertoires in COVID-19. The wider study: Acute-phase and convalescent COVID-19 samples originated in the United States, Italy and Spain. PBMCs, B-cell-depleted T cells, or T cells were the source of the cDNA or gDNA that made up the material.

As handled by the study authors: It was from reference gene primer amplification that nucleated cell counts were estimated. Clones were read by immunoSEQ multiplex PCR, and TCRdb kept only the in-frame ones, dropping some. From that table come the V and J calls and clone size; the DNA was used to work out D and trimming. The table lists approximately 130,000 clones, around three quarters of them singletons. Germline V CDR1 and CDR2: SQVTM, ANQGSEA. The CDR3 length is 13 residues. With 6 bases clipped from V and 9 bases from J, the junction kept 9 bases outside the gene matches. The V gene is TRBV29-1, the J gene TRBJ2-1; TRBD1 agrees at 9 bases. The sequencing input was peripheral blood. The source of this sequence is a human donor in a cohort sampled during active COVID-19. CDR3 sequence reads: CSVGQGRLAEQFF. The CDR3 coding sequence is TGCAGCGTCGGACAGGGGAGACTTGCTGAGCAGTTCTTC.